This T cell receptor (beta chain) was sequenced during a study of blood T cell repertoires in COVID-19. This table comes from immunoSEQ multiplex PCR, and its TCRdb copy is limited to in-frame clones, with some not included. The repertoire holds fewer than 200,000 clones, with around 85% as singletons. The sequenced material came from PBMCs or T cells enriched from blood (not recorded which). The source of this sequence is a middle-aged woman with acute COVID-19.

The CDR3 is CASSPGTVVSGNTIYF. CDR3 nucleotides: TGTGCCAGCAGTCCAGGGACAGTGGTCTCTGGAAACACCATATATTTT. The V gene is TRBV27, the J gene TRBJ1-3; 7 positions match TRBD1. Trimming at V came to 5 bases and at J to 0 bases, leaving 7 bases not matched to a gene. Germline V gives CDR1 MNHEY, CDR2 SMNVEV (reference sequence). The CDR3 runs to 16 residues.